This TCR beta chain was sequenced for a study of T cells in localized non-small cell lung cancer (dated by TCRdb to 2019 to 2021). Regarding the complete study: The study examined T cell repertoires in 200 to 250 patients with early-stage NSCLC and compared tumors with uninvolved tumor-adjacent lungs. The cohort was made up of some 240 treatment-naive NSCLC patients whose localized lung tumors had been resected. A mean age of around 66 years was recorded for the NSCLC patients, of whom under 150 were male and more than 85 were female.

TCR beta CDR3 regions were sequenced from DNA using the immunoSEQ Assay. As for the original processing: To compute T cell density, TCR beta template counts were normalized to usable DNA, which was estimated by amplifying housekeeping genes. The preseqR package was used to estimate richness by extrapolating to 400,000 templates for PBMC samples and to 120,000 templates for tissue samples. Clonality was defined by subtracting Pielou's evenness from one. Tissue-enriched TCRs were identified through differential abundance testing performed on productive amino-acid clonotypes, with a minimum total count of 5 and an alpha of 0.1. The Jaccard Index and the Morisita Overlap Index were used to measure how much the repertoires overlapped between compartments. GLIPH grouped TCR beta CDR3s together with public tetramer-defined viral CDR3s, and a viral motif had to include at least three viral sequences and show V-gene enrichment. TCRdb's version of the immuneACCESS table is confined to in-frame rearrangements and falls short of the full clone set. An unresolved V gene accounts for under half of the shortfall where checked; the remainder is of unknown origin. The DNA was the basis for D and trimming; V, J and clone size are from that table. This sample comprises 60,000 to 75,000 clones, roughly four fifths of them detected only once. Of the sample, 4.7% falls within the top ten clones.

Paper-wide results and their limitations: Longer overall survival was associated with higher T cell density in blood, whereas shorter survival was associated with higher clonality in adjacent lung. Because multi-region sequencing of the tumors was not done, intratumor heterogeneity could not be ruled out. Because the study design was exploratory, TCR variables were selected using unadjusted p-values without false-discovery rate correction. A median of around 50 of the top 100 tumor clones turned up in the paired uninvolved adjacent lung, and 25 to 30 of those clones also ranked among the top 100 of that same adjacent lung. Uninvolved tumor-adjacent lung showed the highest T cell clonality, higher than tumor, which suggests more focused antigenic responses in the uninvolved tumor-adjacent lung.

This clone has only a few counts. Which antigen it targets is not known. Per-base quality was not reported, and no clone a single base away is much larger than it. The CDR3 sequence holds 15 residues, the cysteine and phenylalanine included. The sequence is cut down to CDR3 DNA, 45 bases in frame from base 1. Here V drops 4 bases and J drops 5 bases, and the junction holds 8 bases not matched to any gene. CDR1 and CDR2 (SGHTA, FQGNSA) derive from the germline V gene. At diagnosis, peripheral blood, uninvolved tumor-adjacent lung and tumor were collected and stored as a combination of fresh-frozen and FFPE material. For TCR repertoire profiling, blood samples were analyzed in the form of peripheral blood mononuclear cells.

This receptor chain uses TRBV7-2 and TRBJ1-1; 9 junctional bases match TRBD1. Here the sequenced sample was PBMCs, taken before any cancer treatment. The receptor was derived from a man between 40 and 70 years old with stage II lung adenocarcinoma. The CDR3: CASSSHSGTGTEAFF. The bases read TGTGCCAGCAGCTCCCACTCCGGGACAGGGACTGAAGCTTTCTTT.